The rows below give T cell receptor beta chains drawn from one sample of a study of blood T cell repertoires in COVID-19. Measured with immunoSEQ multiplex PCR; TCRdb has only the in-frame clones, and not every one. Of about 170,000 clones listed, about nine tenths were seen once; the top ten hold roughly 5.3%. What was sequenced was peripheral blood. The receptor set was obtained from a young man with COVID-19, enrolled during active disease. The CDR3 runs from the conserved cysteine through the conserved F or W. The D gene is left open where the match is weak. Clone size is stated in some rows and not others, as once, few, many or a class when expanded.

>TRBD2|TRBV7-9|-|TRBJ2-3
TGTGCCAGCAGCCCCGAACTAGCGGAGGCAGATACGCAGTATTTT
CASSPELAEADTQYF
>TRBD2|TRBV2|-|TRBJ2-7
TGTGCCATCCTCGCTAGCGGCTACGAGCAGTACTTC
CAILASGYEQYF
>-|TRBV13|-|TRBJ2-3
TGTGCCAGCAGCGGACCGTTAGGCGGGGCCACAGATACGCAGTATTTT
CASSGPLGGATDTQYF
>TRBD2|TRBV11-2|-|TRBJ2-2
TGTGCCAGCAGCCCAGCGGGGACTGAGGAGCTGTTTTTT
CASSPAGTEELFF
>TRBD1|TRBV18|-|TRBJ2-1
TGTGCCAGCTCACATACAGGGGCTCGCTCCTACAATGAGCAGTTCTTC
CASSHTGARSYNEQFF
>-|TRBV28|few|TRBJ1-2
TGTGCCAGCACCTCCCCTTCGCGGTTGACGGATGGCTACACCTTC
CASTSPSRLTDGYTF
>-|TRBV7-9|once|TRBJ2-3
TGTGCCAGCAGCTTAGTATTGAGGAGCACAGATACGCAGTATTTT
CASSLVLRSTDTQYF
>-|TRBV5-1|once|TRBJ2-5
TGCGCCAGCAGCTTGGACACCACAGGGATGGGGGAGACCCAGTACTTC
CASSLDTTGMGETQYF
>-|TRBV19|once|TRBJ1-1
TGTGCCAGTAGTAGAACAGGAACATTCGCTGAAGCTTTCTTT
CASSRTGTFAEAFF
>-|TRBV6-5|-|TRBJ2-7
TGTGCCAGCAGTTACGGCGGGGGCCGCTACGAGCAGTACTTC
CASSYGGGRYEQYF
>TRBD2|TRBV11-2|-|TRBJ2-7
TGTGCCAGCAGCTTATTATCCCAGGGACTAGCGGGAGGGCCGGTGAACTTC
CASSLLSQGLAGGPVNF
>-|TRBV6-5|-|TRBJ2-3
TGTGCCAGCAGACCCACAAGAAGAAGCACAGATACGCAGTATTTT
CASRPTRRSTDTQYF
>-|TRBV27|-|TRBJ2-2
TGTGCCAGCACGCGGGCCTTGGGGGGTACGAACACCGGGGAGCTGTTTTTT
CASTRALGGTNTGELFF
>-|TRBV9|-|TRBJ1-2
TGTGCCAGCAGCGTAGCCGACCACAGGGACTATGGCTACACCTTC
CASSVADHRDYGYTF
>-|TRBV19|-|TRBJ2-1
TGTGCCAGTAGTCCCCAGCGGATCTCCTACAATGAGCAGTTCTTC
CASSPQRISYNEQFF
>TRBD2|TRBV11-2|-|TRBJ2-1
TGTGCCAGCAGCTCCTCCGGGACTAGCGGGAGAGATGAGCAGTTCTTC
CASSSSGTSGRDEQFF
>-|TRBV30|few|TRBJ1-2
TGTGCCTGGAGCGCGAACAGGGAGGGTGGCTACACCTTC
CAWSANREGGYTF
>TRBD1|TRBV28|-|TRBJ1-5
TGTGCCAGCAGTTCGGGGACAGGGTCTAGCAATCAGCCCCAGCATTTT
CASSSGTGSSNQPQHF
>-|TRBV3-1/TRBV3-2|-|TRBJ2-2
TGTGCCAGCAGCCAAGGCGGCCTTTACACCGGGGAGCTGTTTTTT
CASSQGGLYTGELFF
>TRBD1|TRBV19|-|TRBJ2-3
TGTGCCAGTAGTGCAGCTGGAGACAGGGGGTTAGATACGCAGTATTTT
CASSAAGDRGLDTQYF
>-|TRBV19|-|TRBJ2-3
TGTGCCAGTAGTCTCCAAGCCCTAGGGGCAGATACGCAGTATTTT
CASSLQALGADTQYF
>-|TRBV27|-|TRBJ1-2
TGTGCCAGCAGTTTACAGGCCGGCTATGGCTACACCTTC
CASSLQAGYGYTF
>-|TRBV5-3|-|TRBJ2-7
TGTGCCAGAAGCTCCCCCCTTCAAGGACACCCCTACGAGCAGTACTTC
CARSSPLQGHPYEQYF
>-|TRBV12-5|-|TRBJ2-1
TGTGCTAGTGGTTCCGGACAGAAGCAGTTCTTC
CASGSGQKQFF
>-|TRBV7-2|-|TRBJ1-6
TGTGCCAGCAGCGCGGGACGGGGAATATGGGCCCTCCACTTT
CASSAGRGIWALHF
>TRBD1|TRBV7-9|-|TRBJ2-7
TGTGCCAGCAGCTCTAACCCTGACAGGGGCGGGCAGTACTTC
CASSSNPDRGGQYF
>TRBD1|TRBV7-9|-|TRBJ1-5
TGTGCCAGCAGCTTAGCAGCCAGGGGGAACAATCAGCCCCAGCATTTT
CASSLAARGNNQPQHF
>TRBD2|TRBV5-4|-|TRBJ2-7
TGTGCCAGCAGCTTGGTGGGAGGGCCCTACGAGCAGTACTTC
CASSLVGGPYEQYF
>TRBD2|TRBV23-1|few|TRBJ2-7
TGCGCCAGCAGTCAATCGGCGGAGTATTGCGGGAGGGCCGGACCTGGAGAGCAGTACTTC
CASSQSAEYCGRAGPGEQYF
>-|TRBV9|-|TRBJ2-5
TGTGCCAGCAGCGTGGACCCGGGGATAAAGACCCAGTACTTC
CASSVDPGIKTQYF
>-|TRBV29-1|once|TRBJ2-3
TGCAGCGTCGGGGCAGATACGCAGTATTTT
CSVGADTQYF
>-|TRBV7-2|-|TRBJ2-5
TGTGCCAGCAGCACGGGACTCATACAAGAGACCCAGTACTTC
CASSTGLIQETQYF
>TRBD1|TRBV6-2/TRBV6-3|-|TRBJ1-6
TGTGCCAGCAGTTACCTGACAGGGCGCTATTCACCCCTCCACTTT
CASSYLTGRYSPLHF
>-|TRBV15|-|TRBJ2-7
TGTGCCACCAGCAACAACAGGGTACGCTCCTACGAGCAGTACTTC
CATSNNRVRSYEQYF
>TRBD1|TRBV6-6|-|TRBJ1-5
TGTGCCAGCAGTTTCGGGACAGGCAATCAGCCCCAGCATTTT
CASSFGTGNQPQHF
>TRBD1|TRBV6-5|-|TRBJ1-3
TGTGCCAGCAGCGTCGACAGGGCTGGAAACACCATATATTTT
CASSVDRAGNTIYF
>TRBD1|TRBV19|-|TRBJ1-1
TGTGCCAGTAGTGTCACAGGGGCGATGAACACTGAAGCTTTCTTT
CASSVTGAMNTEAFF
>-|TRBV29-1|-|TRBJ2-1
TGCAGCGTTGGTGATAGCTCTAGCAGCTCCTACAATGAGCAGTTCTTC
CSVGDSSSSSYNEQFF
>TRBD1|TRBV28|-|TRBJ1-5
TGTGCCAGCAGCTTAGACAGGGCTTCTTATCAGCCCCAGCATTTT
CASSLDRASYQPQHF
>-|TRBV7-6|-|TRBJ1-1
TGTGCCAGCAGCTTAGGAGGGGGCACTGAAGCTTTCTTT
CASSLGGGTEAFF
>-|TRBV29-1|-|TRBJ2-1
TGCAGCGTTTGGGGGCATGAGCAGTTCTTC
CSVWGHEQFF
>TRBD1|TRBV28|-|TRBJ1-2
TGTGCCAGCAGCAGCAACAGGGGCTGGAAGAATGGCTACACCTTC
CASSSNRGWKNGYTF
>-|TRBV28|-|TRBJ1-2
TGTGCCAGCAGTTTTTCAGGGCCCTCCTATGGCTACACCTTC
CASSFSGPSYGYTF
>TRBD1|TRBV7-9|-|TRBJ2-3
TGTGCCAGCAGCTTACCGACAGGGCCCACAGATACGCAGTATTTT
CASSLPTGPTDTQYF
>-|TRBV2|-|TRBJ1-4
TGTGCCAGCAGTGGGCAGGGGATTACAACTAATGAAAAACTGCTTTTT
CASSGQGITTNEKLLF
>-|TRBV13|-|TRBJ1-3
TGTGCCAGCAGCCCCGCCTCCCAGGGTACTGGAAACACCATATATTTT
CASSPASQGTGNTIYF
>-|TRBV3-1/TRBV3-2|-|TRBJ2-7
TGTGCCAGCAGCCAGCGGAGCGAGCAGTACTTC
CASSQRSEQYF
>TRBD2|TRBV14|-|TRBJ2-7
TGTGCCAGCAGCCCATCCCCCCGACTAGCGGCCACTCCCTACGAGCAGTACTTC
CASSPSPRLAATPYEQYF
>-|TRBV6-5|-|TRBJ1-1
TGTGCCAGCAGTTACCGCTCCGGTCTGGACACTGAAGCTTTCTTT
CASSYRSGLDTEAFF